This T cell receptor beta chain derives from a study of STAT5B mutations in CD4+ large granular lymphocyte leukemia. Per the germline V gene, CDR1 is MNHEY and CDR2 is SVGAGI. Germline trimming cut 6 bases from V and 7 bases from J; bases unmatched to any gene: 6. The CDR3 spans 14 residues. Of note for this clone: Antigen: not known.

This was a survey-level run. Profiling relied on immunoSEQ multiplex PCR, and the TCRdb table lists in-frame clones only, not all of them. This table has more than 25,000 clones, 81% appearing once. Whole-study findings and limits: Patient CD4-sorted repertoires stayed more clonal than healthy ones after leukemic-clone removal.

This receptor was obtained from a human donor in good health. V and J are TRBV6-5 and TRBJ1-6, with TRBD1 matching 7 bases. Sequencing used CD4+ T cells from blood buffy coats. The CDR3: CASSPYRGNSPLHF. CDR3 in DNA: TGTGCCAGCAGCCCTTACAGGGGCAATTCACCCCTCCACTTT.